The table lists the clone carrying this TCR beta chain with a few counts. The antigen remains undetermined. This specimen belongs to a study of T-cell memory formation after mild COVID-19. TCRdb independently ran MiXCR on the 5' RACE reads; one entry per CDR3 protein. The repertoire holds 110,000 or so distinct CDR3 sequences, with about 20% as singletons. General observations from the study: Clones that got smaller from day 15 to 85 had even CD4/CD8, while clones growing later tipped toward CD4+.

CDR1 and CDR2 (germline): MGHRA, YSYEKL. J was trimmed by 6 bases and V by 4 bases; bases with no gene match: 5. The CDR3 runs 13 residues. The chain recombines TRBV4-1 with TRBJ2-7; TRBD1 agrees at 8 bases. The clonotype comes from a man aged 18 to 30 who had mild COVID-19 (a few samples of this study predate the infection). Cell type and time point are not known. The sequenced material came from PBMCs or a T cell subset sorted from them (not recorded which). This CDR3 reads CASSPTGGREQYV. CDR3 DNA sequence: TGCGCCAGCAGCCCCACAGGGGGACGCGAGCAGTACGTC.